The source of this TCR beta chain is a study of blood T cell repertoires in COVID-19. Looking at the study overall: Samples came from the United States, Italy and Spain, spanning acute and convalescent COVID-19.

The CDR3 contains 15 residues. With 0 bases removed from V and 1 base from J, the gap between germline ends came to 10 bases. Germline loops: CDR1 SGHAT, CDR2 FQNNGV. Original analysis: Amplification of reference gene primers was used by the study to estimate nucleated cell counts. Assay used: immunoSEQ multiplex PCR; TCRdb lists only in-frame clones, some missing. The DNA gave D and trimming, while V, J and clone size come from that table. The data hold roughly 58,000 clones, with about 81% observed a single time. The chain uses TRBV11-2 and TRBJ2-7; TRBD2 is a possible D gene (6 bases). The clonotype comes from a man aged 60-69 years with COVID-19, enrolled during active disease. The sequenced sample was peripheral blood. The CDR3 nucleotides are TGTGCCAGCAGCTTAGAGGGGGGTGCGTCCTACGAGCAGTACTTC. As protein: CASSLEGGASYEQYF.